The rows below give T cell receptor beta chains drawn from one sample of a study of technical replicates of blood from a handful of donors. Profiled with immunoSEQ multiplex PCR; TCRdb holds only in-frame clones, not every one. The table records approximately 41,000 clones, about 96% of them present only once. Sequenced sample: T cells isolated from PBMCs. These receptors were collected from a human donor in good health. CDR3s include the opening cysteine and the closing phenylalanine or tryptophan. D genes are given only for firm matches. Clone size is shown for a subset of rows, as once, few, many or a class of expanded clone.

cdr3_aa: CASSLPGLAANEQFF
cdr3_nt: TGTGCCAGCAGCTTGCCGGGACTAGCGGCCAATGAGCAGTTCTTC
cdr3_length: 15
clone_size: NA
j_call: TRBJ2-1
v_call: TRBV5-4
d_call: TRBD2

cdr3_aa: CASRGSSYEQYF
cdr3_nt: TGTGCCAGTCGGGGAAGCTCCTACGAGCAGTACTTC
cdr3_length: 12
clone_size: NA
j_call: TRBJ2-7
v_call: TRBV6-6
d_call: NA

cdr3_aa: CSVLSRGTYEQYF
cdr3_nt: TGCAGCGTGTTGAGTAGGGGAACCTACGAGCAGTACTTC
cdr3_length: 13
clone_size: NA
j_call: TRBJ2-7
v_call: TRBV29-1
d_call: NA

cdr3_aa: CASSMGHREKLFF
cdr3_nt: TGCGCCAGCAGCATGGGACACAGGGAAAAACTGTTTTTT
cdr3_length: 13
clone_size: NA
j_call: TRBJ1-4
v_call: TRBV5-1
d_call: NA

cdr3_aa: CASSLLFPYYEQYF
cdr3_nt: TGTGCCAGCAGCTTACTCTTCCCCTACTACGAGCAGTACTTC
cdr3_length: 14
clone_size: NA
j_call: TRBJ2-7
v_call: TRBV7-8
d_call: NA

cdr3_aa: CASSESGGLGTDTQYF
cdr3_nt: TGTGCCAGCAGTGAGTCGGGGGGGCTTGGGACAGATACGCAGTATTTT
cdr3_length: 16
clone_size: NA
j_call: TRBJ2-3
v_call: TRBV6-1
d_call: TRBD2

cdr3_aa: CASSYPGVLLSYEQYF
cdr3_nt: TGTGCCAGCAGTTACCCTGGAGTCCTCCTCTCCTACGAGCAGTACTTC
cdr3_length: 16
clone_size: NA
j_call: TRBJ2-7
v_call: TRBV6-6
d_call: NA

cdr3_aa: CASSGGLAGLYEQYF
cdr3_nt: TGCGCCAGCAGCGGCGGACTAGCGGGACTTTACGAGCAGTACTTC
cdr3_length: 15
clone_size: NA
j_call: TRBJ2-7
v_call: TRBV5-1
d_call: TRBD2

cdr3_aa: CASSVGIGLAFYEQYF
cdr3_nt: TGTGCCAGCAGCGTAGGAATAGGACTAGCATTCTACGAGCAGTACTTC
cdr3_length: 16
clone_size: NA
j_call: TRBJ2-7
v_call: TRBV9
d_call: TRBD2

cdr3_aa: CASSLNRDITYEQYF
cdr3_nt: TGTGCCAGCAGCTTAAACCGGGACATAACCTACGAGCAGTACTTC
cdr3_length: 15
clone_size: NA
j_call: TRBJ2-7
v_call: TRBV11-2
d_call: NA

cdr3_aa: CASSLLAGVNNEQFF
cdr3_nt: TGTGCCAGCAGCTTACTAGCGGGAGTAAACAATGAGCAGTTCTTC
cdr3_length: 15
clone_size: NA
j_call: TRBJ2-1
v_call: TRBV13
d_call: TRBD2

cdr3_aa: CASSKILDRAYEQYF
cdr3_nt: TGTGCCAGCAGCAAGATCCTGGACAGGGCCTACGAGCAGTACTTC
cdr3_length: 15
clone_size: NA
j_call: TRBJ2-7
v_call: TRBV21-1
d_call: NA

cdr3_aa: CATSRDPPGFTGELFF
cdr3_nt: TGTGCCACCAGCAGAGATCCTCCCGGGTTCACCGGGGAGCTGTTTTTT
cdr3_length: 16
clone_size: NA
j_call: TRBJ2-2
v_call: TRBV15
d_call: NA

cdr3_aa: CASSSGGSYNEQFF
cdr3_nt: TGTGCCAGCAGTTCAGGGGGCTCCTACAATGAGCAGTTCTTC
cdr3_length: 14
clone_size: NA
j_call: TRBJ2-1
v_call: TRBV27
d_call: TRBD1

cdr3_aa: CASSAESGTTTGELFF
cdr3_nt: TGTGCCAGCAGCGCTGAGTCCGGGACAACCACCGGGGAGCTGTTTTTT
cdr3_length: 16
clone_size: NA
j_call: TRBJ2-2
v_call: TRBV9
d_call: NA

cdr3_aa: CASSSDLRSSYEQYF
cdr3_nt: TGTGCCAGCAGTTCTGACTTAAGGAGCTCCTACGAGCAGTACTTC
cdr3_length: 15
clone_size: NA
j_call: TRBJ2-7
v_call: TRBV27
d_call: NA

cdr3_aa: CASSLYQGSFYEQYF
cdr3_nt: TGTGCCAGCAGTTTATATCAGGGTAGCTTCTACGAGCAGTACTTC
cdr3_length: 15
clone_size: NA
j_call: TRBJ2-7
v_call: TRBV27
d_call: NA

cdr3_aa: CASSLFSQGTLAYEQYF
cdr3_nt: TGTGCCAGCAGCTTGTTTTCCCAGGGGACGCTTGCCTACGAGCAGTACTTC
cdr3_length: 17
clone_size: once
j_call: TRBJ2-7
v_call: TRBV5-4
d_call: NA

cdr3_aa: CAWISRDTYEQYF
cdr3_nt: TGTGCCTGGATTAGCCGGGACACCTACGAGCAGTACTTC
cdr3_length: 13
clone_size: NA
j_call: TRBJ2-7
v_call: TRBV30
d_call: NA

cdr3_aa: CASSSIRGLGTEAFF
cdr3_nt: TGTGCCAGCAGCTCGATTAGGGGCTTGGGCACTGAAGCTTTCTTT
cdr3_length: 15
clone_size: NA
j_call: TRBJ1-1
v_call: TRBV11-2
d_call: NA

cdr3_aa: CASSLSGGMWGNEQFF
cdr3_nt: TGTGCCAGCAGTTTAAGTGGAGGTATGTGGGGCAATGAGCAGTTCTTC
cdr3_length: 16
clone_size: NA
j_call: TRBJ2-1
v_call: TRBV28
d_call: NA

cdr3_aa: CASGLGSSHEQYF
cdr3_nt: TGTGCCAGCGGTTTGGGCTCCTCACACGAGCAGTACTTC
cdr3_length: 13
clone_size: NA
j_call: TRBJ2-7
v_call: TRBV27
d_call: NA

cdr3_aa: CASSPGFFYEQYF
cdr3_nt: TGTGCCAGCAGCCCCGGGTTCTTCTACGAGCAGTACTTC
cdr3_length: 13
clone_size: NA
j_call: TRBJ2-7
v_call: TRBV6-7
d_call: NA

cdr3_aa: CASQGANLVEAFF
cdr3_nt: TGTGCCAGCCAGGGGGCGAACCTCGTTGAAGCTTTCTTT
cdr3_length: 13
clone_size: once
j_call: TRBJ1-1
v_call: TRBV2
d_call: TRBD1

cdr3_aa: CASSWDIAYNEQFF
cdr3_nt: TGTGCCAGCAGTTGGGACATAGCCTACAATGAGCAGTTCTTC
cdr3_length: 14
clone_size: NA
j_call: TRBJ2-1
v_call: TRBV27
d_call: NA

cdr3_aa: CASSLTPGTEAFF
cdr3_nt: TGCGCCAGCAGCTTGACCCCCGGGACAGAAGCTTTCTTT
cdr3_length: 13
clone_size: NA
j_call: TRBJ1-1
v_call: TRBV5-1
d_call: NA

cdr3_aa: CASSQGVGTGDSPLHF
cdr3_nt: TGCGCCAGCAGCCAGGGAGTTGGGACAGGGGACTCACCCCTCCACTTT
cdr3_length: 16
clone_size: NA
j_call: TRBJ1-6
v_call: TRBV4-3
d_call: TRBD1

cdr3_aa: CSVDTAGSNYEQYF
cdr3_nt: TGCAGCGTTGATACAGCGGGATCAAACTACGAGCAGTACTTC
cdr3_length: 14
clone_size: NA
j_call: TRBJ2-7
v_call: TRBV29-1
d_call: TRBD2

cdr3_aa: CASSDPGGSPYEQYF
cdr3_nt: TGTGCCAGCAGTGATCCGGGGGGGTCCCCCTACGAGCAGTACTTC
cdr3_length: 15
clone_size: NA
j_call: TRBJ2-7
v_call: TRBV6-1
d_call: TRBD2

cdr3_aa: CASSFSVQETQYF
cdr3_nt: TGCGCCAGCAGCTTCTCCGTACAAGAGACCCAGTACTTC
cdr3_length: 13
clone_size: NA
j_call: TRBJ2-5
v_call: TRBV5-1
d_call: NA

cdr3_aa: CASSLGGSGTDTQYF
cdr3_nt: TGTGCCAGCAGCTTGGGTGGGAGCGGCACAGATACGCAGTATTTT
cdr3_length: 15
clone_size: NA
j_call: TRBJ2-3
v_call: TRBV7-2
d_call: NA

cdr3_aa: CASSLSGFSGYNEQFF
cdr3_nt: TGTGCCAGCAGCTTAAGTGGGTTTAGCGGCTACAATGAGCAGTTCTTC
cdr3_length: 16
clone_size: NA
j_call: TRBJ2-1
v_call: TRBV7-3
d_call: NA

cdr3_aa: CAWSDGQGGQPQHF
cdr3_nt: TGTGCCTGGAGTGATGGACAGGGAGGACAGCCCCAGCATTTT
cdr3_length: 14
clone_size: NA
j_call: TRBJ1-5
v_call: TRBV30
d_call: TRBD1

cdr3_aa: CASSIGTGMNTEAFF
cdr3_nt: TGTGCCAGTAGTATAGGGACAGGCATGAACACTGAAGCTTTCTTT
cdr3_length: 15
clone_size: NA
j_call: TRBJ1-1
v_call: TRBV19
d_call: TRBD1

cdr3_aa: CASSLVGDKDEQYF
cdr3_nt: TGTGCCAGCAGCTTAGTCGGGGATAAGGACGAGCAGTACTTC
cdr3_length: 14
clone_size: NA
j_call: TRBJ2-7
v_call: TRBV7-9
d_call: NA

cdr3_aa: CASSIDREVYEQYF
cdr3_nt: TGTGCCAGCAGCATAGACAGGGAAGTCTACGAGCAGTACTTC
cdr3_length: 14
clone_size: NA
j_call: TRBJ2-7
v_call: TRBV7-2
d_call: TRBD1

cdr3_aa: CASSFYPGGGDTQYF
cdr3_nt: TGCGCCAGCAGCTTCTACCCAGGGGGCGGAGATACGCAGTATTTT
cdr3_length: 15
clone_size: NA
j_call: TRBJ2-3
v_call: TRBV5-1
d_call: TRBD1

cdr3_aa: CASSQDLKVYEQYF
cdr3_nt: TGTGCCAGCAGCCAAGATCTAAAAGTCTACGAGCAGTACTTC
cdr3_length: 14
clone_size: NA
j_call: TRBJ2-7
v_call: TRBV4-2
d_call: NA

cdr3_aa: CASSYQPGLADYEQYF
cdr3_nt: TGTGCCAGCAGCTACCAACCGGGACTAGCGGATTACGAGCAGTACTTC
cdr3_length: 16
clone_size: NA
j_call: TRBJ2-7
v_call: TRBV13
d_call: TRBD2

cdr3_aa: CASSELQDRANTEAFF
cdr3_nt: TGTGCCAGCAGTGAACTCCAGGACAGGGCGAACACTGAAGCTTTCTTT
cdr3_length: 16
clone_size: NA
j_call: TRBJ1-1
v_call: TRBV2
d_call: TRBD1

cdr3_aa: CASSYDSGVRNEKLFF
cdr3_nt: TGTGCCAGCAGTTACGACTCAGGGGTACGGAATGAAAAACTGTTTTTT
cdr3_length: 16
clone_size: NA
j_call: TRBJ1-4
v_call: TRBV6-5
d_call: NA